Listed here are 2 T cell receptor beta chains from one sample, sequenced in a study of cytomegalovirus exposure and HLA in healthy donors. It was with 60 Vbeta and 13 Jbeta primers that the PCR ran. The assay was immunoSEQ multiplex PCR, and TCRdb's table has in-frame clones only and misses some. The sample holds about 150,000 clones; more than 70% are singletons and the top ten take 11%. The material sequenced was PBMCs. These receptors all stem from a man between 18 and 35 years old in good health and CMV-seropositive.

This chain links TRBV29-1 with TRBJ1-2; 10 nucleotides agree with TRBD1. This CDR3 is built from 14 residues. The V segment lost 4 bases and the J segment 8 bases; nucleotides outside the gene matches: 10. Germline V CDR1 and CDR2: SQVTM, ANQGSEA. The CDR3 DNA is TGCAGCGTTGGAGACCCCGGGACAGGGGAAGGCTACACCTTC. Protein sequence: CSVGDPGTGEGYTF.

V usage is TRBV6-6 and J usage is TRBJ2-1; 8 nucleotides agree with TRBD2. CDR1 and CDR2 (germline): MNHNY, SVGAGI (reference sequence). V dropped 7 bases and J dropped 10; count of bases not matched to a gene: 15. This CDR3 is built from 15 residues. CDR3 residues: CASTTGPGGPNEQFF. For the CDR3, the DNA is TGTGCCAGCACCACGGGGCCGGGAGGGCCGAACGAGCAGTTCTTC.